Included here is one TCR beta chain sequence, with context. Its target is not known. cDNA libraries of TCR beta carried unique molecular identifiers. TCRdb itself ran the PCR reads through MiXCR, one entry per CDR3 protein. Counted here are 600,000 to 750,000 distinct CDR3 sequences, approximately 60% occurring once; the ten biggest clones make up roughly 12%. The entry originates in a study of post-analysis software for immune sequencing data. Overall study results and limits: Controls showed significantly higher normalized Chao1 diversity than did multiple sclerosis patients. Relative to controls, patients had several TRBV segments at higher frequency, with TRBV5-6, TRBV5-1 and TRBV20-1 among these.

Germline CDR1 reads MNHEY; CDR2 reads SVGEGT. V gave up 6 bases and J gave up 2 bases, with 15 bases separating them. The CDR3 is 15 amino acids. The genes are TRBV6-2 or TRBV6-3 and TRBJ2-3, with D perhaps being TRBD1 or TRBD2 (5 bases each). Input material: blood. The TCR sequence derives from a girl aged 2-10 years with multiple sclerosis. The CDR3 coding sequence is TGTGCCAGCAGCCGGGGCAGTTCTACCACAGATACGCAGTATTTT. This codes for CASSRGSSTTDTQYF.